The rows below give T cell receptor beta chains drawn from one sample of a study of T cells after yellow fever vaccination. In TCRdb, the 5' RACE reads were re-called with MiXCR into one record per CDR3 protein. The repertoire consists of hundreds of thousands of distinct CDR3 sequences, with under 25% occurring once and the leading ten covering roughly an eighth. The sample in question was PBMCs, obtained 15 days after the yellow fever booster vaccination. These receptors originate from a man aged 25 to 45 who received the YFV17D yellow fever vaccine. The CDR3 runs from the conserved cysteine through the conserved F or W. The D gene is left open where the match is weak. Clone size is shown for a subset of rows, as once, few, many or a class of expanded clone.

>TRBJ1-6|TRBD1|14|few|TRBV5-1
TGCGCCAGCAGCTGGCAGGGGGAAGATTCACCCCTCCACTTT
CASSWQGEDSPLHF
>TRBJ2-2|.|15|few|TRBV6-2/TRBV6-3
TGTGCCAGCAGTTACGGGACAACGAACACCGGGGAGCTGTTTTTT
CASSYGTTNTGELFF
>TRBJ2-7|TRBD2|14|.|TRBV6-2/TRBV6-3
TGTGCCAGCTACACGCCGGGACTAGCAGGCGAGCAGTACTTC
CASYTPGLAGEQYF
>TRBJ1-2|TRBD1|14|.|TRBV6-1
TGTGCCAGCAGATCAGGGGGCAACCACTATGGCTACACCTTC
CASRSGGNHYGYTF
>TRBJ1-2|TRBD1|16|few|TRBV7-9
TGTGCCAGCACGCCGGGGGCAGGGGGCAGCGGCTATGGCTACACCTTC
CASTPGAGGSGYGYTF
>TRBJ2-1|TRBD2|16|few|TRBV6-1
TGTGCCACCCAGCCCCCGCTAGCGGGAGGGGTCGATGAGCAGTTCTTC
CATQPPLAGGVDEQFF
>TRBJ1-2|.|13|few|TRBV12-3/TRBV12-4
TGTGCCAGCAGTTTACCGGACCACTATGGCTACACCTTC
CASSLPDHYGYTF
>TRBJ2-7|.|14|few|TRBV7-2
TGTGCCAGCCGCAAGTCCAGAGCGGCCAACGAGCAGTACTTC
CASRKSRAANEQYF
>TRBJ2-1|.|12|few|TRBV28
TGTGCCAGCAGACTGCGAGCCGGGGTCCAGTTCTTC
CASRLRAGVQFF
>TRBJ1-1|.|15|few|TRBV11-2
TGTGCCAGCAGCTTAAGCGAGGGGTTGAACACTGAAGCTTTCTTT
CASSLSEGLNTEAFF
>TRBJ2-7|.|12|.|TRBV7-2
TGTGCCAGCAGCCCCCGCTACGACGAGCAGTACTTC
CASSPRYDEQYF
>TRBJ1-1|.|14|.|TRBV5-1
TGCGCCAGCAGCAGGGACGGCCGGAACACTGAAGCTTTCTTT
CASSRDGRNTEAFF
>TRBJ2-1|.|14|.|TRBV5-1
TGCGCCAGCAGCGCCGGGACGGACTACAATGAGCAGTTCTTC
CASSAGTDYNEQFF
>TRBJ1-4|.|13|few|TRBV10-3
TGTGCCCACTCCCAGGGGACAAATGAAAAACTGTTTTTT
CAHSQGTNEKLFF
>TRBJ2-7|.|12|.|TRBV18
TGTGCCAGCTCACCAATTGGTAACGAGCAGTACTTC
CASSPIGNEQYF
>TRBJ2-7|.|16|few|TRBV15
TGTGCCACCAGCAGAGCTGGGCCCGGACGTGCCTACGAGCAGTACTTC
CATSRAGPGRAYEQYF
>TRBJ2-5|TRBD1|13|many|TRBV7-9
TGTGCCAGCAGCCAGGGACAGGGAGAGACCCAGTACTTC
CASSQGQGETQYF
>TRBJ2-2|.|16|.|TRBV20-1
TGCAGTGCTAGTCGTCCCCTCGGCGCGAACACCGGGGAGCTGTTTTTT
CSASRPLGANTGELFF
>TRBJ2-7|.|14|few|TRBV3-1
TGTGCCAGCAGCCAAGCCGGACAGATAGGCGAGCAGTACTTC
CASSQAGQIGEQYF
>TRBJ2-1|.|13|.|TRBV12-3/TRBV12-4
TGTGCCAGCAGTTTGGCGGAGAGGGCTGAGCAGTTCTTC
CASSLAERAEQFF